The 19 T cell receptor beta chains in this list originate from one sample, sequenced in a study of technical replicates of blood from a handful of donors. Profiled with immunoSEQ multiplex PCR; TCRdb holds only in-frame clones, not every one. The sample comprises approximately 64,000 clones, approximately 86% of which are singletons, and 5% to 6.5% rests with the top ten. Sequencing was done on a sample of PBMCs. The source is a human donor in good health. Some clones in this sample may be carry-over from other donors' samples.

The chain employs TRBV29-1 and TRBJ1-1; 12 nucleotides match TRBD1. V lost 7 bases, J lost 0 bases, and 3 bases stayed unmatched. The CDR3 sequence is 14 residues long. Germline lookup yields CDR1 SQVTM and CDR2 ANQGSEA. CDR3 DNA: TGCAGCGCTGGGACAGGGGGCCTGAACACTGAAGCTTTCTTT. Protein sequence: CSAGTGGLNTEAFF.

V is TRBV5-1 and J is TRBJ1-1, with a possible D match to TRBD1 (5 bases). From germline, CDR1 is SGHRS and CDR2 YFSETQ. Trimming took 2 bases from V and 11 from J, leaving 13 bases between them. This CDR3 spans 12 amino acids. CDR3 in DNA: TGCGCCAGCAGCTTTAACGCCGGGGGGGCTTTCTTT. Translation: CASSFNAGGAFF.

This clone was recorded once. V and J are TRBV7-3 and TRBJ2-3, with TRBD1 identical over 10 bases. The CDR3 has 14 amino acids. The J segment lost 4 bases and the V segment lost 3 bases, leaving 1 base of the junction unmatched. Germline CDR1 is SGHTA and CDR2 is FQGTGA. CDR3: CASSLGTGADTQYF. DNA of the CDR3: TGTGCCAGCAGCTTGGGGACAGGGGCAGATACGCAGTATTTT.

The sample holds a few counts of this clone. The J gene is TRBJ2-1, the V gene TRBV6-5, with 8 bases lining up with TRBD2. V lost 7 bases to trimming and J lost 3 bases; unmatched junction nucleotides: 5. The CDR3 length is 14 residues. Germline assignment: CDR1 MNHEY and CDR2 SVGAGI. CDR3 residues: CASTPGTSYNEQFF. The CDR3 DNA follows: TGTGCCAGCACTCCCGGGACTAGCTACAATGAGCAGTTCTTC.

Here the CDR3 reads CASSLLGQGAGYTEAFF. The CDR3 bases are TGTGCCAGCAGCTTGTTGGGACAGGGGGCGGGGTACACTGAAGCTTTCTTT. The chain couples TRBV5-6 to TRBJ1-1; 12 nucleotides match TRBD1. Per the germline V gene, CDR1 is SGHDT and CDR2 is YYEEEE. V shed 1 base and J 3 bases; nucleotides not matched to a gene: 7. The CDR3 spans 17 residues.

There are a few counts of this clone. The chain has TRBV19 and TRBJ1-6, with TRBD1 as a possible D gene (5 bases). This CDR3 contains 14 residues. V was trimmed by 3 bases and J by 6 bases, leaving 9 bases between them. Germline lookup yields CDR1 LNHDA and CDR2 SQIVND (reference sequence). The CDR3 DNA reads TGTGCCAGTAGTATCCCCAGGGCTAATTCACCCCTCCACTTT. Protein: CASSIPRANSPLHF. Complete variable domain (other parts from reference TRBV19 and TRBJ1-6): DGGITQSPKYLFRKEGQNVTLSCEQNLNHDAMYWYRQDPGQGLRLIYYSQIVNDFQKGDIAEGYSVSREKKESFPLTVTSAQKNPTAFYLCASSIPRANSPLHFGNGTRLTVT.

The genes are TRBV6-8 and TRBJ1-6; D possibly corresponds to TRBD1 (6 bases). CDR3 length equals 21 residues. V was pared by 2 bases and J by 8 bases, with 31 bases between. Germline loops: CDR1 MNHGY, CDR2 SAAAGT. The CDR3 DNA is TGTGCCAGCAGTTACAGCACCCCACTACAGGGCTCGCCGGATCGGGATTCACCCCTCCACTTT. Its translation is CASSYSTPLQGSPDRDSPLHF.

This sequence joins TRBV6-6 and TRBJ2-7, with 8 bases fitting TRBD2. This CDR3 is 14 amino acids long. Germline V gene sequence: CDR1 MNHNY, CDR2 SVGAGI (reference sequence). The J segment lost 4 bases and the V segment lost 7 bases, leaving 9 bases of the junction unmatched. CDR3 coding DNA: TGTGCCAGCAATACCCCGGGACTAGGGTACGAGCAGTACTTC. It codes for CASNTPGLGYEQYF.

This chain links TRBV19 with TRBJ2-7, with 7 bases identical to TRBD2. With 4 bases clipped from V and 3 bases from J, the junction kept 9 bases outside the gene matches. This CDR3 has 15 residues. Looked up from germline, CDR1 is LNHDA and CDR2 is SQIVND (reference sequence). CDR3 in amino acids: CASSTRAGQGYEQYF. CDR3 bases: TGTGCCAGTAGTACCCGAGCGGGGCAGGGCTACGAGCAGTACTTC.

This clone was found a few times. The V and J genes are TRBV5-1 and TRBJ2-5; maybe TRBD1 (6 bases). This CDR3 contains 14 residues. Trimming shortened V by 4 bases and J by 0 bases, and 10 bases separated the two germline ends. The germline gives CDR1 SGHRS, CDR2 YFSETQ. CDR3 region: CASSPRDNQETQYF. The CDR3, as DNA: TGCGCCAGCAGCCCCCGGGACAACCAAGAGACCCAGTACTTC.

The rearrangement links TRBV5-8 to TRBJ1-5, with D unclear. Trimming took off 2 bases at V and 3 bases at J, with 12 bases between the two ends. Germline V gene data show CDR1 as SGHTS and CDR2 as YDEGEE. The CDR3 covers 15 residues. The CDR3 here is CASSFELTDNQPQHF. CDR3 nucleotides: TGTGCCAGCAGCTTTGAGCTAACAGACAATCAGCCCCAGCATTTT.

This clone occurred a few times. This sequence joins TRBV5-8 and TRBJ2-5, with D perhaps matching TRBD1 (6 bases). This CDR3 has 13 residues. The V gene's germline CDR1 is SGHTS and CDR2 YDEGEE. V lost 4 bases to trimming and J lost 4 bases, with 11 bases between them. Here the CDR3 reads CASSNRVSETQYF. The CDR3 DNA reads TGTGCCAGCAGCAACAGGGTCTCAGAGACCCAGTACTTC.

DNA for the CDR3: TGTGCTAGTGGTTTGAACAACAGGGCCGCGGGCTACACCTTC. Translating gives CASGLNNRAAGYTF. The rearrangement uses TRBV12-5 and TRBJ1-2; perhaps TRBD1 as D (6 bases). There are 14 residues in the CDR3. Germline CDR1 LGHNT, CDR2 FRNRAP. The V and J ends lost 2 bases and 8 bases respectively, with 15 bases between them.

This chain links TRBV6-1 with TRBJ2-7; D perhaps matches TRBD2 (7 bases). The V and J ends lost 8 bases and 0 bases respectively, with 14 bases between them. CDR1 MNHNS and CDR2 SASEGT come from the germline V gene. This CDR3 has 14 amino acids. The CDR3 nucleotides are TGTGCCAGCGCCGGGGGGCCACACTCCTACGAGCAGTACTTC. It specifies CASAGGPHSYEQYF.

The genes are TRBV25-1 and TRBJ1-1, with D possibly TRBD1 on 6 matching bases. The CDR3 extends over 14 amino acids. Germline V gives CDR1 MGHDK, CDR2 SYGVNS. The V end was cut by 7 bases, the J end by 2 bases, with 14 bases between. CDR3 in DNA: TGTGCCAGCACCAAGACAGGCCTTAACACTGAAGCTTTCTTT. Encoded protein: CASTKTGLNTEAFF.

This sequence joins TRBV7-2 and TRBJ2-1, with D tentatively TRBD2 (7 bases). Per germline, CDR1 SGHTA and CDR2 FQGNSA. CDR3 length equals 14 residues. Trimming shortened V by 5 bases and J by 9 bases, and 17 bases separated the two germline ends. The chain's CDR3 is CASSLSAGGAEQFF. CDR3 sequence (DNA): TGTGCCAGCAGCCTCTCGGCTGGGGGGGCTGAGCAGTTCTTC.

This sequence joins TRBV7-2 and TRBJ1-2; TRBD1 matches at 10 bases. CDR1 and CDR2 from the germline V gene are SGHTA and FQGNSA. This CDR3 is built from 14 residues. J was trimmed by 4 bases and V by 5 bases; bases with no gene match: 4. CDR3 nucleotides: TGTGCCAGCAGCCGGGACAGGGGAGCCTATGGCTACACCTTC. It yields the protein CASSRDRGAYGYTF. The full variable domain, its missing parts supplied by reference TRBV7-2 and TRBJ1-2, is GAGVSQSPSNKVTEKGKDVELRCDPISGHTALYWYRQSLGQGLEFLIYFQGNSAPDKSGLPSDRFSAERTGGSVSTLTIQRTQQEDSAVYLCASSRDRGAYGYTFGSGTRLTVV.

The CDR3 protein is CASSFLVLGGEQFF. The CDR3 DNA sequence: TGTGCCAGCAGCTTCTTAGTTTTGGGAGGTGAGCAGTTCTTC. This sequence joins TRBV5-6 and TRBJ2-1; D may be TRBD2 (6 bases). Trimming took off 2 bases at V and 9 bases at J, with 15 bases between the two ends. The CDR3 length is 14 residues. The germline V gene encodes CDR1 SGHDT and CDR2 YYEEEE. The whole variable domain, remainder taken from reference TRBV5-6 and TRBJ2-1, is DAGVTQSPTHLIKTRGQQVTLRCSPKSGHDTVSWYQQALGQGPQFIFQYYEEEERQRGNFPDRFSGHQFPNYSSELNVNALLLGDSALYLCASSFLVLGGEQFFGPGTRLTVL.

V is TRBV7-2 and J is TRBJ1-5; perhaps TRBD1 as D (5 bases). This CDR3 is built from 19 residues. Germline CDR1 reads SGHTA; CDR2 reads FQGNSA. V was clipped by 5 bases and J by 0 bases, with 23 bases between them. The CDR3 sequence is CASSPRQNNRPYSNQPQHF. The CDR3 DNA reads as TGTGCCAGCAGCCCCCGACAGAATAACCGTCCTTATAGCAATCAGCCCCAGCATTTT.